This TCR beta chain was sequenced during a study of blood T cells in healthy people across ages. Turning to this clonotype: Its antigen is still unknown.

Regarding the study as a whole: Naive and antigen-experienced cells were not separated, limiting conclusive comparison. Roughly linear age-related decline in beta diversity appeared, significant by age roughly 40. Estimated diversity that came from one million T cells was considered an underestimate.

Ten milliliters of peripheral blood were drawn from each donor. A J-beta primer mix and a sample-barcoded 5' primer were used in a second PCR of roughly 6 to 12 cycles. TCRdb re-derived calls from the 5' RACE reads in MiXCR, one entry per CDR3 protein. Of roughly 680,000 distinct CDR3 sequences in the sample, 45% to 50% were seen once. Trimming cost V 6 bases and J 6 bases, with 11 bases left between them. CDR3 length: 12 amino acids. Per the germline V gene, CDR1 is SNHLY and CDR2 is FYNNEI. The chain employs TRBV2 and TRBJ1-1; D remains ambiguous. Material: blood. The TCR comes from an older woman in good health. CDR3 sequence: CASRTGTAEAFF. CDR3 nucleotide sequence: TGTGCCAGCAGAACTGGTACGGCTGAAGCTTTCTTT.